Listed here is a single T cell receptor (beta chain). In the original workflow: Quantification of nucleated cells was approximated via reference gene primer amplification. Libraries were prepared by immunoSEQ multiplex PCR; TCRdb keeps only in-frame clonotypes and omits some of them. That table furnishes V, J and clone size, whereas the DNA furnished D and trimming. The sample consists of some 97,000 clones, around 90% of them appearing once. The data belong to a study of blood T cell repertoires in COVID-19. Background on the study: Samples taken during acute and convalescent COVID-19 were collected in the United States, Italy and Spain. PBMCs, B-cell-depleted T cells, or T cells were the source of the cDNA or gDNA that made up the material.

This CDR3 comprises 16 residues. V lost 2 bases and J lost 0; bases outside the gene matches: 3. Germline assignment: CDR1 SGHTA and CDR2 FQGTGA. The receptor was isolated from a human donor in a cohort sampled during active COVID-19. V usage is TRBV7-3 and J usage is TRBJ1-3; the match to TRBD1 covers 8 bases. The sample was peripheral blood. The CDR3, as DNA: TGTGCCAGCAGCTTAGGACAGGGTAACTCTGGAAACACCATATATTTT. As protein: CASSLGQGNSGNTIYF.